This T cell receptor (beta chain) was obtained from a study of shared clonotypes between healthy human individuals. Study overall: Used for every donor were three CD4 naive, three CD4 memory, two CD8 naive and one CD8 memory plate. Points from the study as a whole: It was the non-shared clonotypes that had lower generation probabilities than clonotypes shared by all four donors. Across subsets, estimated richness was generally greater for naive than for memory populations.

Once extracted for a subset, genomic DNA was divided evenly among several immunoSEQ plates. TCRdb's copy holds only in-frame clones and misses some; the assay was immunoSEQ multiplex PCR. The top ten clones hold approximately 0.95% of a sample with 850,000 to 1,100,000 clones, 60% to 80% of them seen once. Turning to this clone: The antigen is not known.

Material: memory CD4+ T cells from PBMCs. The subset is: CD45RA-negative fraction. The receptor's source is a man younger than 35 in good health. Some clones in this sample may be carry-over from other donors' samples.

The CDR3 DNA sequence: TGTGCCAGCAGTGCAGAGCCTGGGGCCAACGTCCTGACTTTC. Translating it yields CASSAEPGANVLTF. The chain joins TRBV7-2 to TRBJ2-6; D unresolved. V was clipped by 6 bases and J by 2 bases, with 8 bases between them. The CDR3 consists of 14 residues. CDR1 is SGHTA and CDR2 is FQGNSA in the germline V gene.